This is a list of T cell receptor beta chains from one sample in a study of OX40 agonist ivuxolimab in advanced cancers. Libraries were prepared by immunoSEQ multiplex PCR; TCRdb keeps only in-frame clonotypes and omits some of them. The top ten clones hold 1.5% to 2% of a sample with more than 85,000 clones, about 90% of them seen once. The sequences come from CD4+ or CD8+ T cells sorted from blood, collected in a trial of the OX40 agonist ivuxolimab. These receptors were collected from an adult with an advanced solid tumor such as melanoma, head and neck, liver or kidney cancer. Both conserved end residues are part of each CDR3. Fields, in order: clone size, D gene, J gene, V gene, CDR3 DNA, CDR3 protein. D genes are given only for firm matches. Part of the rows lack a size; the others show once, few, many or a class for expanded clones.

>-|TRBD1|TRBJ1-2|TRBV28
TGTGCCAGCAGTTCCCATGACAGGGAGAATGGCTACACCTTC
CASSSHDRENGYTF
>-|-|TRBJ2-3|TRBV6-6
TGTGCCAGCAGCTTGACGGACACAGATACGCAGTATTTT
CASSLTDTDTQYF
>-|TRBD1|TRBJ2-2|TRBV29-1
TGCAGCGGGGGACAGACGAACACCGGGGAGCTGTTTTTT
CSGGQTNTGELFF
>-|-|TRBJ1-1|TRBV11-3
TGTGCCAGCAGCTTAAAAGAGGGGAGGAACACTGAAGCTTTCTTT
CASSLKEGRNTEAFF
>-|TRBD1|TRBJ2-7|TRBV11-2
TGTGCCAGCAGCTCGGCCGGGACAGCGAGCTCCTACGAGCAGTACTTC
CASSSAGTASSYEQYF
>-|TRBD1|TRBJ2-2|TRBV7-2
TGTGCCAGCAGGGGACAGGGGGTAAACACCGGGGAGCTGTTTTTT
CASRGQGVNTGELFF
>-|-|TRBJ2-1|TRBV11-2
TGTGCCAGCAGCTCCAACAGCTGGTCGGGCGAGCAGTTCTTC
CASSSNSWSGEQFF
>-|TRBD1|TRBJ2-7|TRBV5-1
TGCGCCAGCAGCTTAGACAGGGGAAGGTACGAGCAGTACTTC
CASSLDRGRYEQYF
>-|TRBD2|TRBJ2-7|TRBV28
TGTGCCAGCAGTCCCGGGACTAGCGGTTACGAGCAGTACTTC
CASSPGTSGYEQYF
>once|TRBD1|TRBJ1-2|TRBV7-3
TGTGCCAGCAGCTCCCCGGGACAGGGGGCGGATAACTATGGCTACACCTTC
CASSSPGQGADNYGYTF
>-|-|TRBJ1-1|TRBV5-1
TGCGCCAGCAGCCTGGGACTCAGCCACACTGAAGCTTTCTTT
CASSLGLSHTEAFF
>-|-|TRBJ2-7|TRBV7-2
TGTGCCAGCAGCCGCTACGAGCAGTACTTC
CASSRYEQYF
>-|TRBD1|TRBJ1-1|TRBV19
TGTGCCAGTAGTAACCGACAGGGGTCGCCTCCTGAAGCTTTCTTT
CASSNRQGSPPEAFF
>few|-|TRBJ2-3|TRBV5-1
TGCGCCAGCAGCTTAGGCGGAACAGATACGCAGTATTTT
CASSLGGTDTQYF
>-|TRBD2|TRBJ2-7|TRBV9
TGTGCCAGCAGCGTAGGGAATACGGGAGGCTACGAGCAGTACTTC
CASSVGNTGGYEQYF
>-|-|TRBJ2-7|TRBV5-6
TGTGCCAGCAGCTCCCCCAGTGATCCAAGCTCCTACGAGCAGTACTTC
CASSSPSDPSSYEQYF
>-|-|TRBJ2-6|TRBV28
TGTGCCAGCAGTTTAGAAGGAGCTGGGGCCAACGTCCTGACTTTC
CASSLEGAGANVLTF
>-|TRBD2|TRBJ2-1|TRBV2
TGTGCCAGCGAGGGGGGGACTAGCGGTTGGAGCTCCTACAATGAGCAGTTCTTC
CASEGGTSGWSSYNEQFF
>-|TRBD1|TRBJ2-7|TRBV6-1
TGTGCCAGCAGTGTACAGGGGGCCTACGAGCAGTACTTC
CASSVQGAYEQYF
>-|-|TRBJ1-5|TRBV30
TGTGCCTGGAGTGGGGCTCAAATTCAGCCCCAGCATTTT
CAWSGAQIQPQHF
>-|TRBD1|TRBJ1-4|TRBV27
TGTGCCAGCAGCCGAGACAGGGTAGGGTCTAATGAAAAACTGTTTTTT
CASSRDRVGSNEKLFF
>-|-|TRBJ2-2|TRBV7-2
TGTGCCAGCAGCTTCGGGGAAGTGCTAACCGGGGAGCTGTTTTTT
CASSFGEVLTGELFF
>-|TRBD2|TRBJ2-7|TRBV4-3
TGCGCCAGCAGCCAAATAGGACCGGGACTAGGGACCTACGAGCAGTACTTC
CASSQIGPGLGTYEQYF
>-|-|TRBJ2-3|TRBV28
TGTGCCAGCAGTCCCAGCGTGCCAGATACGCAGTATTTT
CASSPSVPDTQYF
>-|-|TRBJ1-4|TRBV9
TGTGCCAGCAGCGTAGGGGTAACTAATGAAAAACTGTTTTTT
CASSVGVTNEKLFF
>-|TRBD1|TRBJ1-5|TRBV30
TGTGCCTGGAGGGGACAGGGCCTCAATCAGCCCCAGCATTTT
CAWRGQGLNQPQHF
>-|TRBD2|TRBJ2-1|TRBV28
TGTGCCAGCAGTTTATGGCGACTAGCGGGAGTCAATGAGCAGTTCTTC
CASSLWRLAGVNEQFF
>-|-|TRBJ2-7|TRBV7-2
TGTGCCAGCAGCTTAGGACAGGCCTCCTCCTACGAGCAGTACTTC
CASSLGQASSYEQYF
>-|-|TRBJ1-2|TRBV6-5
TGTGCCAGCAGTAACGGTGGTCCCTATGGCTACACCTTC
CASSNGGPYGYTF
>-|TRBD1|TRBJ2-2|TRBV10-3
TGTGCCACTAGGACAGGGGACATCAACACCGGGGAGCTGTTTTTT
CATRTGDINTGELFF
>-|-|TRBJ2-7|TRBV28
TGTGCCAGCAGCTCCAACTTTGCGGGGTACTACGAGCAGTACTTC
CASSSNFAGYYEQYF
>-|TRBD1|TRBJ2-7|TRBV6-5
TGTGCCAGCAGACTCACAGGGGGCTCCTACGAGCAGTACTTC
CASRLTGGSYEQYF
>-|-|TRBJ2-1|TRBV5-1
TGCGCCAGCAGCTTGGCTAGGGGGGAGGGCCAACATGAGCAGTTCTTC
CASSLARGEGQHEQFF
>once|TRBD1|TRBJ2-7|TRBV30
TGTGCCTGGTCAAACCCCCGGGACAGGGTCTACGAGCAGTACTTC
CAWSNPRDRVYEQYF
>-|TRBD2|TRBJ2-3|TRBV19
TGTGCCAGTACCAAGGGACTAGCGGGAACCCCCTCGGGGGATACGCAGTATTTT
CASTKGLAGTPSGDTQYF
>-|-|TRBJ1-1|TRBV2
TGTGCCAGCAAGTACGTCGGGACTGAAGCTTTCTTT
CASKYVGTEAFF
>-|TRBD2|TRBJ2-1|TRBV7-9
TGTGCCAGCAGCCGACTAGCGGGAGCGGTTGAGCAGTTCTTC
CASSRLAGAVEQFF
>-|TRBD1|TRBJ2-2|TRBV18
TGTGCCAGCTCACCACGGGACAGGGGTACCGGGGAGCTGTTTTTT
CASSPRDRGTGELFF
>-|TRBD1|TRBJ2-1|TRBV29-1
TGCAGCGTTGTTTACGGGACAGGGAGGAGCGGGTCCTACAATGAGCAGTTCTTC
CSVVYGTGRSGSYNEQFF
>once|-|TRBJ1-6|TRBV9
TGTGCCAGCAGCGTAGACTCCTATAATTCACCCCTCCACTTT
CASSVDSYNSPLHF
>-|-|TRBJ1-4|TRBV25-1
TGTGCCAGCAGGGGGGGGACCGCAACTAATGAAAAACTGTTTTTT
CASRGGTATNEKLFF
>-|-|TRBJ1-1|TRBV20-1
TGCAGTGCTAGGAACACTGAAGCTTTCTTT
CSARNTEAFF
>-|-|TRBJ2-2|TRBV11-2
TGTGCCAGCAGCGTCTGGGACACCGGGGAGCTGTTTTTT
CASSVWDTGELFF
>once|TRBD2|TRBJ2-7|TRBV4-1
TGCGCCAGCAGCCAAAGCCTAGCGGTCTTCTACGAGCAGTACTTC
CASSQSLAVFYEQYF
>once|-|TRBJ2-5|TRBV9
TGTGCCAGCAGCGTAGCGCCCGACGAGACCCAGTACTTC
CASSVAPDETQYF
>-|-|TRBJ2-1|TRBV25-1
TGTGCCAGCAGTGAGTCCGGGATTCAAAACAATGAGCAGTTCTTC
CASSESGIQNNEQFF
>-|-|TRBJ1-5|TRBV27
TGTGCCAGCAGTCTCCAGGGCGGGCAGCCCCAGCATTTT
CASSLQGGQPQHF
>-|TRBD2|TRBJ2-7|TRBV6-5
TGTGCCAGTGCGGAAGGTGGGCGGGAGGGCCGACAGTACTTC
CASAEGGREGRQYF
>-|-|TRBJ1-2|TRBV7-2
TGTGCCAGCAGCTCGACATTTGGTACTCTCGGGGGCTATGGCTACACCTTC
CASSSTFGTLGGYGYTF
>-|-|TRBJ2-7|TRBV28
TGTGCCAGCAGCCCCCTCGGACCCTACGAGCAGTACTTC
CASSPLGPYEQYF
>-|-|TRBJ1-1|TRBV28
TGTGCCAGCGGAGTCCAGATTATGAACACTGAAGCTTTCTTT
CASGVQIMNTEAFF
>few|-|TRBJ1-4|TRBV9
TGTGCCAGCAGTGTAACTACAGGGACGCCTAATGAAAAACTGTTTTTT
CASSVTTGTPNEKLFF
>-|TRBD2|TRBJ2-1|TRBV5-1
TGCGCCAGCAGGGGAACTAGCGGGAGATTGGGGGAGCAGTTCTTC
CASRGTSGRLGEQFF
>-|-|TRBJ1-1|TRBV11-3
TGTGCCAGCAGCTTAGTAGGGTCGGACACTGAAGCTTTCTTT
CASSLVGSDTEAFF
>-|TRBD1|TRBJ1-1|TRBV5-1
TGCGCCAGCAGCTCAGGGGGCTCCACTGAAGCTTTCTTT
CASSSGGSTEAFF
>-|TRBD1|TRBJ2-7|TRBV4-1
TGCGCCAGCAGCCAAGAATTTGGTATAGGGGGCGTCTACGAGCAGTACTTC
CASSQEFGIGGVYEQYF
>-|TRBD1|TRBJ1-2|TRBV7-8
TGTGCCAGCAGCTCACAGGGGCTCTATGGCTACACCTTC
CASSSQGLYGYTF
>-|TRBD2|TRBJ2-3|TRBV11-3
TGTGCCAGCAGCTTTGCGGGAGGGGGCGCAGATACGCAGTATTTT
CASSFAGGGADTQYF
>-|TRBD2|TRBJ2-7|TRBV7-2
TGTGCCAGCAGGCGAGAGGGAGGGATAAGCTCCTACGAGCAGTACTTC
CASRREGGISSYEQYF
>-|-|TRBJ2-7|TRBV2
TGTGCCAGCAGAAAGATGGGACCTGGGGGCGAGCAGTACTTC
CASRKMGPGGEQYF